This TCR beta chain was retrieved from a study of shared clonotypes between healthy human individuals. Study-level information: The study used three CD4 naive, three CD4 memory, two CD8 naive and one CD8 memory plate per donor.

Details on this clone: The antigen remains unidentified.

The germline gives CDR1 MDHEN, CDR2 SYDVKM. The V end was cut by 1 base, the J end by 7 bases, with 16 bases between. The CDR3 is 16 residues long. Study-level findings and limits: At large depth, rarefaction still showed sorted-subset sequencing to be incomplete.

TCRdb's table, derived via immunoSEQ multiplex PCR, lists solely in-frame clones and lacks some. The sample holds 600,000 to 800,000 clones; 55% to 80% are singletons and the top ten take about 1.7%. The sequencing input was memory CD4+ T cells sorted from blood. Stated subset: CD45RA-negative fraction. This rearrangement joins TRBV28 to TRBJ2-2; possible D gene TRBD1, 6 bases. The sequence was obtained from a woman aged 25 to 45 in good health. The CDR3 region is CASSLLRTDWIGELFF. CDR3 DNA: TGTGCCAGCAGTTTATTGAGGACAGATTGGATCGGGGAGCTGTTTTTT.